These T cell receptor beta chains were read from a single sample in a study of T cell repertoires in cytomegalovirus infection. Each CDR3 protein is one row after TCRdb ran MiXCR on the reads. The table lists about 340,000 distinct CDR3 sequences, around 29% of them singletons. No antigen has been assigned to these receptors. The input for sequencing was cultured PBMCs, taken from culture after CMV antigen stimulation. These receptors were taken from a human donor in good health (CMV status not recorded). Some clones in this sample may be carry-over from other donors' samples. Both conserved end residues are part of each CDR3. Fields, in order: J gene, clone size, D gene, V gene, CDR3 protein, CDR3 DNA. The D gene is left open where the match is weak. Clone size is shown for a subset of rows, as once, few, many or a class of expanded clone.

>TRBJ1-4|NA|NA|TRBV10-3
CAISGGPNEKLFF
TGTGCCATCAGCGGAGGGCCAAATGAAAAACTGTTTTTT
>TRBJ2-1|NA|NA|TRBV5-1
CASSLDVSSYNEQFF
TGCGCCAGCAGCTTGGACGTTAGCTCCTACAATGAGCAGTTCTTC
>TRBJ2-2|NA|TRBD1|TRBV27
CASSLDRVNTGELFF
TGTGCCAGCAGTTTAGACAGGGTTAACACCGGGGAGCTGTTTTTT
>TRBJ1-1|NA|NA|TRBV2
CASLGEAMNTEAFF
TGTGCCAGCTTGGGAGAAGCCATGAACACTGAAGCTTTCTTT
>TRBJ2-6|NA|NA|TRBV11-1
CASRDSSGANVLTF
TGTGCCAGCAGAGACAGCTCTGGGGCCAACGTCCTGACTTTC
>TRBJ2-7|NA|NA|TRBV20-1
CSARNRNYEQYF
TGCAGTGCTAGAAACAGGAACTACGAGCAGTACTTC
>TRBJ1-5|once|NA|TRBV20-1
CSAVAGVNQPQHF
TGCAGTGCCGTAGCGGGGGTTAATCAGCCCCAGCATTTT
>TRBJ2-7|NA|TRBD2|TRBV7-9
CASSLASGRVISYEQYF
TGTGCCAGCAGCTTAGCTAGCGGGAGAGTTATATCCTACGAGCAGTACTTC
>TRBJ1-1|few|TRBD1|TRBV5-4
CASSYRDRETEAFF
TGTGCCAGCAGCTACCGGGACAGGGAGACTGAAGCTTTCTTT
>TRBJ2-7|NA|NA|TRBV5-1
CASSRLGYEQYF
TGCGCCAGCAGTCGTCTCGGGTACGAGCAGTACTTC
>TRBJ1-4|many|NA|TRBV7-2
CASSLKTGGELFF
TGTGCCAGCAGCTTAAAGACTGGGGGGGAACTGTTTTTT
>TRBJ1-4|few|NA|TRBV7-8
CASSLAETENEKLFF
TGTGCCAGCAGCTTAGCGGAGACGGAGAATGAAAAACTGTTTTTT
>TRBJ1-2|NA|NA|TRBV7-9
CASIPPRQGPFYGYTF
TGTGCCAGCATCCCCCCCCGGCAAGGGCCCTTCTATGGCTACACCTTC
>TRBJ2-3|NA|TRBD2|TRBV11-2
CASSSNSGRRPDTQYF
TGTGCCAGCAGCTCAAATAGCGGGAGGAGGCCAGATACGCAGTATTTT
>TRBJ1-1|NA|TRBD1|TRBV11-2
CASSLQGGAFF
TGTGCCAGCAGCTTACAGGGGGGAGCTTTCTTT
>TRBJ1-5|NA|TRBD1|TRBV5-1
CASSLNPSGTGGYQPQHF
TGCGCCAGCAGCTTGAATCCATCCGGGACAGGGGGCTATCAGCCCCAGCATTTT
>TRBJ1-1|few|NA|TRBV7-6
CASSEPTVNTEAFF
TGTGCCAGCAGCGAACCGACGGTGAACACTGAAGCTTTCTTT
>TRBJ2-7|few|TRBD2|TRBV2
CASSSGGLSYEQYF
TGTGCCAGCTCGTCGGGGGGATTGTCCTACGAGCAGTACTTC
>TRBJ1-1|NA|TRBD1|TRBV10-3
CASQTGTANTEAFF
TGTGCCAGCCAAACCGGGACAGCGAACACTGAAGCTTTCTTT
>TRBJ1-5|few|NA|TRBV28
CASSLGQQGWGNQPQHF
TGTGCCAGCAGTTTGGGGCAACAGGGATGGGGCAATCAGCCCCAGCATTTT